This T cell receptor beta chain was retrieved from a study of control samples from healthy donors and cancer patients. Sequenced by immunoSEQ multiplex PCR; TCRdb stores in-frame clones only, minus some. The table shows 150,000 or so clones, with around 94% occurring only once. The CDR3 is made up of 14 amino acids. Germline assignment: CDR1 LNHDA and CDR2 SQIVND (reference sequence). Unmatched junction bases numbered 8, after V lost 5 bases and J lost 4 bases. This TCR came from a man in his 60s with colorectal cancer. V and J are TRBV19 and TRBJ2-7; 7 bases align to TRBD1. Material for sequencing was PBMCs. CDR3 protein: CASSRQGNGYEQYF. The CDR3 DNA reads TGTGCCAGTAGTCGACAGGGAAACGGATACGAGCAGTACTTC.